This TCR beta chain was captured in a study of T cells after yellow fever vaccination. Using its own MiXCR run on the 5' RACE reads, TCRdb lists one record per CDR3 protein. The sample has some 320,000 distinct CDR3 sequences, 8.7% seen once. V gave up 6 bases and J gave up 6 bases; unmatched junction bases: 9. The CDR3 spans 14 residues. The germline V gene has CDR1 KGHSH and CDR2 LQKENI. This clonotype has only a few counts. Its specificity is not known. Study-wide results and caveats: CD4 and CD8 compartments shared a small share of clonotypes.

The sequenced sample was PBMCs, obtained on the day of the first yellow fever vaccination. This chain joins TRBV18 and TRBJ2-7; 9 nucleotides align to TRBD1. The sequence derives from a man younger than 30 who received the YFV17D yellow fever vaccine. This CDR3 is CASSQGTGLGEQYF. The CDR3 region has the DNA TGTGCCAGCTCTCAAGGGACAGGGCTAGGCGAGCAGTACTTC. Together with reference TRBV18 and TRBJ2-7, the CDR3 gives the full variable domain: NAGVMQNPRHLVRRRGQEARLRCSPMKGHSHVYWYRQLPEEGLKFMVYLQKENIIDESGMPKERFSAEFPKEGPSILRIQQVVRGDSAAYFCASSQGTGLGEQYFGPGTRLTVT.